This T cell receptor beta chain stems from a study of blood T cell repertoires in COVID-19. Across fewer than 25 US areas, participants ranged in age from about 18 to 90 years. Clinical history reported by participants formed the basis on which cohorts were assigned. Two negative PCRs, clearance, or symptom resolution were required of recovered Cohort 3 donors. This CDR3 is 14 amino acids long. The germline V gene has CDR1 MDHEN and CDR2 SYDVKM. The V and J ends lost 8 bases and 4 bases respectively, with 17 bases between them. Per the authors' pipeline: Counts of nucleated cells, estimated from reference gene primer amplification, were obtained. Sequencing was performed with immunoSEQ multiplex PCR; in TCRdb, only in-frame clones are kept and a portion is missing. V, J and clone size derive from that table, while D and trimming were established from the DNA sequence. The sample gives a few hundred thousand clones, about 92% of which show up once; roughly 18% is in the top ten.

This chain uses TRBV28 with TRBJ1-2; possibly TRBD1 for D (6 bases). The sequenced sample was PBMCs or T cells enriched from blood (not recorded which). The source of this sequence is a woman aged 25-40 years who had recovered from COVID-19. The CDR3 DNA follows: TGTGCCAGCCAAACAGGGTTTGGGGCCTATGGCTACACCTTC. Translated: CASQTGFGAYGYTF.